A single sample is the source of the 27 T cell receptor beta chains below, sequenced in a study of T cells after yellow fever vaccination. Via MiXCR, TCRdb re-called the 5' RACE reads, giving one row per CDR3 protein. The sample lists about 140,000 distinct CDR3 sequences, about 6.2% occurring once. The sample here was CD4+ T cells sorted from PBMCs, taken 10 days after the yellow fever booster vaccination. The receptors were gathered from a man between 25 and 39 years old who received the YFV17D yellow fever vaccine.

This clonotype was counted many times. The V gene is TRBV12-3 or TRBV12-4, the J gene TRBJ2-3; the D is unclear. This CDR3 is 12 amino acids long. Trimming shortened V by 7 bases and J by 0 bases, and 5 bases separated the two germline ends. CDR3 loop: CASTISTDTQYF. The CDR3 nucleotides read TGTGCCAGCACGATCAGCACAGATACGCAGTATTTT.

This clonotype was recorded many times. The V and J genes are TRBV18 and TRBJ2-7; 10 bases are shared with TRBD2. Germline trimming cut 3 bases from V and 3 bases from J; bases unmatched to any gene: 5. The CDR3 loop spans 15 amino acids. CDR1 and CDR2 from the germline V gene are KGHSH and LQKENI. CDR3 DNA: TGTGCCAGCTCACCTCTAGCGGGAGACTACTACGAGCAGTACTTC. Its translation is CASSPLAGDYYEQYF.

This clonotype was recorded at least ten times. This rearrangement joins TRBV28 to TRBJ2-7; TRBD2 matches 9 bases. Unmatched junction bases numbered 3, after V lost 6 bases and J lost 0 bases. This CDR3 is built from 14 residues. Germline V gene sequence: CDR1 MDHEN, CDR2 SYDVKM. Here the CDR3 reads CASRLAGSSYEQYF. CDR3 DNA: TGTGCCAGCAGACTAGCGGGTAGCTCCTACGAGCAGTACTTC. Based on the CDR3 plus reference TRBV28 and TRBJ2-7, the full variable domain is DVKVTQSSRYLVKRTGEKVFLECVQDMDHENMFWYRQDPGLGLRLIYFSYDVKMKEKGDIPEGYSVSREKKERFSLILESASTNQTSMYLCASRLAGSSYEQYFGPGTRLTVT.

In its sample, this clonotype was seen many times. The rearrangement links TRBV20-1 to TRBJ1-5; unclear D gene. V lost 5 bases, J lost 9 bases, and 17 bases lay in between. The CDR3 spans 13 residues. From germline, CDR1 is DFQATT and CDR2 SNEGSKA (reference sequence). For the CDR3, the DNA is TGCAGTGCTTCCCAGCAGGCCGGTGGGCCCCAGCATTTT. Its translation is CSASQQAGGPQHF.

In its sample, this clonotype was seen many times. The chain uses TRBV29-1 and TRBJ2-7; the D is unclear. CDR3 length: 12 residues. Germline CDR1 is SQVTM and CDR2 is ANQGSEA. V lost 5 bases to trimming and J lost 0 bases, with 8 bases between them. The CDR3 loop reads CSVRVSSYEQYF. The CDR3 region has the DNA TGCAGCGTTCGGGTCAGCTCCTACGAGCAGTACTTC.

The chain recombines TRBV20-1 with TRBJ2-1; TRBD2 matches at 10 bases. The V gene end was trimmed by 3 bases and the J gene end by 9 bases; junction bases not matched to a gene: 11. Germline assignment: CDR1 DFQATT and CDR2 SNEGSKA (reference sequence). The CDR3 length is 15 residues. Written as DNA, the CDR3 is TGCAGTGCTAGGGGAACTAGCGGGGAGGCCAGTGAGCAGTTCTTC. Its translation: CSARGTSGEASEQFF.

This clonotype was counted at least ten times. The CDR3 DNA sequence: TGTGCCAGCAGCTTGTTGGGAGGCGCCTACGAGCAGTACTTC. Residues: CASSLLGGAYEQYF. This rearrangement joins TRBV5-5 to TRBJ2-7; maybe TRBD2 (6 bases). The V and J ends lost 1 base and 2 bases respectively, with 10 bases between them. The CDR3 extends over 14 amino acids. From germline, CDR1 is SGHKS and CDR2 YYEKEE (reference sequence).

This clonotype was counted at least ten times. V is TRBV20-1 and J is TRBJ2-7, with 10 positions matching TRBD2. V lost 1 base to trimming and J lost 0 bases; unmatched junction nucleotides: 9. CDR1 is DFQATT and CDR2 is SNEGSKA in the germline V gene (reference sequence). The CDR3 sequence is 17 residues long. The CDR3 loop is CSARGLTSGPSSYEQYF. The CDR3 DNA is TGCAGTGCTAGAGGTTTGACTAGCGGGCCCAGCTCCTACGAGCAGTACTTC.

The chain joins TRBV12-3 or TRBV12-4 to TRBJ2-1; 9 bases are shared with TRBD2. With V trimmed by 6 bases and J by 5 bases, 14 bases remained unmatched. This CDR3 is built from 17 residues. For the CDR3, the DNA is TGTGCCAGCAGCCCCTTCAAGACTAGCGGAACAAACAATGAGCAGTTCTTC. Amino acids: CASSPFKTSGTNNEQFF.

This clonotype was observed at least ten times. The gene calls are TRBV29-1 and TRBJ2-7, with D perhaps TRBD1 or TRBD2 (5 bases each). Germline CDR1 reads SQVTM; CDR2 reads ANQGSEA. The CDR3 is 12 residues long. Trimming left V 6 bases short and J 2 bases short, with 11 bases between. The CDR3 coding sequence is TGCAGCGTGGGGGACGGTACCTACGAGCAGTACTTC. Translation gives CSVGDGTYEQYF.

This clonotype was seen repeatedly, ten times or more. DNA for the CDR3: TGTGCCAGCAGCCAAGGGACTAGAAAGTATTTT. This gives the protein CASSQGTRKYF. This chain joins TRBV14 and TRBJ2-3, with 7 bases that match TRBD2. Germline V CDR1 and CDR2: SGHDN, FVKESK. The CDR3 extends over 11 amino acids. V gave up 1 base and J gave up 13 bases; unmatched junction bases: 2.

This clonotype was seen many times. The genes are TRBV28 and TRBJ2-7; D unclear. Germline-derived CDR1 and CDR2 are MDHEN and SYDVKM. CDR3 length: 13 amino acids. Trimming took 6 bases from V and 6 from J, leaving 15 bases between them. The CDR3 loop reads CASSPDTIAEQYF. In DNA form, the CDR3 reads TGTGCCAGCAGCCCAGATACGATTGCCGAGCAGTACTTC.

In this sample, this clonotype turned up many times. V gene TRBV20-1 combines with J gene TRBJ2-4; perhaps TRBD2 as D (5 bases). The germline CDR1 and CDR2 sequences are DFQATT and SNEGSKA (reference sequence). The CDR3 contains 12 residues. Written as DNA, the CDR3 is TGCAGGAGCGCGGGAGCCAAAAACATTCAGTACTTC. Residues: CRSAGAKNIQYF.

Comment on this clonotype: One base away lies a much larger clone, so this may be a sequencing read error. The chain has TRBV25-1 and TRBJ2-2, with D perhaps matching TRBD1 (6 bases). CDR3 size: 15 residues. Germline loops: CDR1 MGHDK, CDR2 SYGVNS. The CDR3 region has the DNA TGTGCCAGCACGCCTAGGGACACCTACACCGAGGAGCTGTTTTTT. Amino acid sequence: CASTPRDTYTEELFF.

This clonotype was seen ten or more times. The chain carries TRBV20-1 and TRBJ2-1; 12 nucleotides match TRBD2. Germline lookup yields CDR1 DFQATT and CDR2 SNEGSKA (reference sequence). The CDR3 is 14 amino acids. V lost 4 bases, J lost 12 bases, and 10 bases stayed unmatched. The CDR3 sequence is CSANRVLAGGRQFF. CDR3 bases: TGCAGTGCTAACAGGGTACTAGCGGGGGGACGGCAGTTCTTC.

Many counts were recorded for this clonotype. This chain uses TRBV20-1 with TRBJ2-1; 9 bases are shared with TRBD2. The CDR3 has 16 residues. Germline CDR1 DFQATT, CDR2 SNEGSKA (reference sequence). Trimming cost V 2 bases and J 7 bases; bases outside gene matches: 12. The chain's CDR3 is CSARQQREDSRNEQFF. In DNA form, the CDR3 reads TGCAGTGCTAGACAGCAGCGGGAGGATTCCAGGAATGAGCAGTTCTTC.

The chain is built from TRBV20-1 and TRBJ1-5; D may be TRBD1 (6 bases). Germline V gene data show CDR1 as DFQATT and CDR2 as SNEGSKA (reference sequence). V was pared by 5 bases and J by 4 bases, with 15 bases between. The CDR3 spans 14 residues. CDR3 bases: TGCAGTGCTGGGGGCGGGATAGGTAATCAGCCCCAGCATTTT. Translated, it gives CSAGGGIGNQPQHF.

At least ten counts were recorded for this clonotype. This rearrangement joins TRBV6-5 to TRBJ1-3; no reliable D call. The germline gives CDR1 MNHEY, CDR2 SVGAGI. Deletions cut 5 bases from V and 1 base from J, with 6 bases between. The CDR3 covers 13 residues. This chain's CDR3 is CASSPKSGNTIYF. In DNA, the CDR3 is TGTGCCAGCAGTCCAAAATCTGGAAACACCATATATTTT.

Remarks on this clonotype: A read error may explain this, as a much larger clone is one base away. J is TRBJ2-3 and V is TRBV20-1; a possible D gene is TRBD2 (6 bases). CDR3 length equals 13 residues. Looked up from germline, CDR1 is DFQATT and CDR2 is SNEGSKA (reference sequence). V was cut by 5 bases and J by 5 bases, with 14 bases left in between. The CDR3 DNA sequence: TGCAGTGCTCTAACGGGAGCTGAAGATACGCAGTATTTT. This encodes CSALTGAEDTQYF.

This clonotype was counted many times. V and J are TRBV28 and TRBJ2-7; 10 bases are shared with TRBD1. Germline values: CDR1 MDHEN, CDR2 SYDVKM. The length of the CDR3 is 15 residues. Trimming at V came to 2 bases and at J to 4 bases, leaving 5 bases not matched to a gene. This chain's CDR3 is CASSLEGTGEYEQYF. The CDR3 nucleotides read TGTGCCAGCAGTTTAGAAGGGACAGGGGAATACGAGCAGTACTTC.

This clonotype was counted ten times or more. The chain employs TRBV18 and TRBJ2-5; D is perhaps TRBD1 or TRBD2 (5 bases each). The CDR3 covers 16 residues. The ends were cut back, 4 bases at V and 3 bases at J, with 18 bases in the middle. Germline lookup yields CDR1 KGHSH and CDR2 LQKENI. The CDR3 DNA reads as TGTGCCAGCTCACTCCTCCGTAGCCGGGGCGAAGAGACCCAGTACTTC. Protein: CASSLLRSRGEETQYF.

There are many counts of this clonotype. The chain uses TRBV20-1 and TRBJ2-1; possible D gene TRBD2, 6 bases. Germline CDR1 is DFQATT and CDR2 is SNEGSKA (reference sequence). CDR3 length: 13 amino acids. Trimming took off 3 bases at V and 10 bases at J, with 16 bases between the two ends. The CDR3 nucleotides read TGCAGTGCTAGGATCGGTCGGGAGTTAGAGCAGTTCTTC. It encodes CSARIGRELEQFF.

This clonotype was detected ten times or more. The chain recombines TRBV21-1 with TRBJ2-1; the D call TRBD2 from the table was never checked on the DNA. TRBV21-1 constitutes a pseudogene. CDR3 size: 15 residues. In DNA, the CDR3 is TGTGCCAGCAGCATCGGGACTGAAGGTTTCAATGAGCAGTTCTTC. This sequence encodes CASSIGTEGFNEQFF.

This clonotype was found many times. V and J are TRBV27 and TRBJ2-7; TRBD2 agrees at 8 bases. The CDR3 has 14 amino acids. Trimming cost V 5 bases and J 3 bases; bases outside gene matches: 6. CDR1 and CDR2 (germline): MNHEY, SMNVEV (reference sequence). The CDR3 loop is CASSGLARGYEQYF. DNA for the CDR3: TGTGCCAGCAGTGGACTAGCAAGGGGCTACGAGCAGTACTTC.

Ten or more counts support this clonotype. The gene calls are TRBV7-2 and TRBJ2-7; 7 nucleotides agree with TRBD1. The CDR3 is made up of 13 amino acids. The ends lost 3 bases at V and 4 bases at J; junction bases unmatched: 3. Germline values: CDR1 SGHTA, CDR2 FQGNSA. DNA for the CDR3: TGTGCCAGCAGCTTCCGGGACAGATACGAGCAGTACTTC. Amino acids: CASSFRDRYEQYF.

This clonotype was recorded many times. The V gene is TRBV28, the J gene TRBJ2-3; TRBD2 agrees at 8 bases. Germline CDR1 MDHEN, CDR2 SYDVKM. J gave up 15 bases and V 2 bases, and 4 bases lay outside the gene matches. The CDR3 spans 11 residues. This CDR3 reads CASSLVGLAYF. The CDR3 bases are TGTGCCAGCAGTTTAGTAGGACTAGCTTATTTT. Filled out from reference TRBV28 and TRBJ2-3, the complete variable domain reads DVKVTQSSRYLVKRTGEKVFLECVQDMDHENMFWYRQDPGLGLRLIYFSYDVKMKEKGDIPEGYSVSREKKERFSLILESASTNQTSMYLCASSLVGLAYFGPGTRLTVL.

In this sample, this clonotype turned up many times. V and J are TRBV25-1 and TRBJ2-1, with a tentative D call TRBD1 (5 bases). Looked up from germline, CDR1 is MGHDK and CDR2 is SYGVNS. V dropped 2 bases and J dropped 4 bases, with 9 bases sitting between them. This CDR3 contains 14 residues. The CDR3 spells CASSEEKGYNEQFF. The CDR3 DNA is TGTGCCAGCAGTGAAGAGAAGGGGTACAATGAGCAGTTCTTC.